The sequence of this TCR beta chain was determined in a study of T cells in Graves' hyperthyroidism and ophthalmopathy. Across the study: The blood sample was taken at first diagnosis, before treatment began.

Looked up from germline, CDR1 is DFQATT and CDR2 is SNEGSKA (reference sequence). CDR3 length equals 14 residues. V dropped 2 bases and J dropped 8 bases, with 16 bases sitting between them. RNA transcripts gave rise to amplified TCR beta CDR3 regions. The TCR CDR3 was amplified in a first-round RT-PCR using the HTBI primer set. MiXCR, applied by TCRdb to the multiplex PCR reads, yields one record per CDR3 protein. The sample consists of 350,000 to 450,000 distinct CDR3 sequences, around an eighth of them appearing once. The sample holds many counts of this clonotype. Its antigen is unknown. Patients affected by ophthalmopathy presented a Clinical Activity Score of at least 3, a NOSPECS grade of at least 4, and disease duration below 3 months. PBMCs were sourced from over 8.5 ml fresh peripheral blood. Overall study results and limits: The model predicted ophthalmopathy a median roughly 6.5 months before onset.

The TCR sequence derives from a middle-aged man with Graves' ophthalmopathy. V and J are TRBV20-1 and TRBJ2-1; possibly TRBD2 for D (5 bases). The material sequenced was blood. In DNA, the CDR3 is TGCAGTGCTAGAAAAGGACTCCAAGGAGATGAGCAGTTCTTC. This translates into CSARKGLQGDEQFF.